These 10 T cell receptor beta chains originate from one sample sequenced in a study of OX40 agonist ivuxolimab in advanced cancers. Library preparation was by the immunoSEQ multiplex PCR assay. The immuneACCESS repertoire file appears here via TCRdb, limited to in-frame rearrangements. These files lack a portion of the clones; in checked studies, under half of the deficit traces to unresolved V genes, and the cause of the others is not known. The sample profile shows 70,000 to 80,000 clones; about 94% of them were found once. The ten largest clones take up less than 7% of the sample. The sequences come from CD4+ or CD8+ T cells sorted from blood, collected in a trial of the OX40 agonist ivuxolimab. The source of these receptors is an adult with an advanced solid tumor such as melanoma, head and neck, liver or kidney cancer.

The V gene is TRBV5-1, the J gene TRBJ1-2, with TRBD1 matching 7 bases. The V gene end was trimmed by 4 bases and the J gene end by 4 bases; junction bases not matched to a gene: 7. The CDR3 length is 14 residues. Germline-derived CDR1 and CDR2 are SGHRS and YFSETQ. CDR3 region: CASSPRDSFYGYTF. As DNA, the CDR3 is TGCGCCAGCAGCCCCCGGGACAGTTTCTATGGCTACACCTTC.

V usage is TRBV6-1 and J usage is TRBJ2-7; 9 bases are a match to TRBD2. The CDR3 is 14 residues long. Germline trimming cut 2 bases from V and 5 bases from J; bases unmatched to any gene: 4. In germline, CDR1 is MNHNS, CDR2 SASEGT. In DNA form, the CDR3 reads TGTGCCAGCAGTGAACTAGCGGGAAGAGACGAGCAGTACTTC. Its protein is CASSELAGRDEQYF.

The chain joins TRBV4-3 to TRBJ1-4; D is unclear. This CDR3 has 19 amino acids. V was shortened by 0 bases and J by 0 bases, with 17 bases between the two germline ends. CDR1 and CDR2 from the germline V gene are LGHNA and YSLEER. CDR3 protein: CASSQDRRQLVTTNEKLFF. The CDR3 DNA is TGCGCCAGCAGCCAAGATCGGAGGCAGTTAGTTACAACTAATGAAAAACTGTTTTTT.

The CDR3 sequence: CASSFRDLPHRDTQYF. In nucleotides, the CDR3 is TGTGCCAGCAGCTTTAGGGACCTCCCTCACAGGGATACGCAGTATTTT. The chain recombines TRBV5-6 with TRBJ2-3, with D perhaps being TRBD1 or TRBD2 (5 bases each). Per germline, CDR1 SGHDT and CDR2 YYEEEE. The CDR3 totals 16 residues. Trimming removed 2 bases from V and 6 bases from J, with 19 bases in between.

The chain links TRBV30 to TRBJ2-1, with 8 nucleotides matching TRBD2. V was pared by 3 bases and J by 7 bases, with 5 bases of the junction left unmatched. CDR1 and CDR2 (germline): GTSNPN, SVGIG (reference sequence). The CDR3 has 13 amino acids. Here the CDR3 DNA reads TGTGCCTGGAGCGAACGGGGGGGGAATGAGCAGTTCTTC. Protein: CAWSERGGNEQFF.

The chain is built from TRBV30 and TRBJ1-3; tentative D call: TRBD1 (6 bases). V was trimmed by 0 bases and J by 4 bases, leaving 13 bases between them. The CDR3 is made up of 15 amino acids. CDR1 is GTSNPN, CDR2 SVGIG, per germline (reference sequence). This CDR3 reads CAWSVRGGPGNTIYF. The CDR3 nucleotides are TGTGCCTGGAGTGTACGTGGGGGGCCGGGAAACACCATATATTTT. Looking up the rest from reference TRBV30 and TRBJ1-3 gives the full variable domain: SQTIHQWPATLVQPVGSPLSLECTVEGTSNPNLYWYRQAAGRGLQLLFYSVGIGQISSEVPQNLSASRPQDRQFILSSKKLLLSDSGFYLCAWSVRGGPGNTIYFGEGSWLTVV.

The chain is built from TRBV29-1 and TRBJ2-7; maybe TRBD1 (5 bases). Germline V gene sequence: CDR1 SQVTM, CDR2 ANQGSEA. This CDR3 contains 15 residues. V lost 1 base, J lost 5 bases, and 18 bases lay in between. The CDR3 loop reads CSVEVSLQGPHEQYF. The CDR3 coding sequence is TGCAGCGTTGAAGTATCCCTCCAGGGTCCTCACGAGCAGTACTTC.

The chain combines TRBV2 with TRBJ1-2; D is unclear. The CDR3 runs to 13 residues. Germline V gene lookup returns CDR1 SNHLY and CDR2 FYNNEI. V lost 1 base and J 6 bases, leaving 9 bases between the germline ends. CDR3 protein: CASSEGAGDGYTF. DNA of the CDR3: TGTGCCAGCAGTGAAGGGGCAGGAGATGGCTACACCTTC.

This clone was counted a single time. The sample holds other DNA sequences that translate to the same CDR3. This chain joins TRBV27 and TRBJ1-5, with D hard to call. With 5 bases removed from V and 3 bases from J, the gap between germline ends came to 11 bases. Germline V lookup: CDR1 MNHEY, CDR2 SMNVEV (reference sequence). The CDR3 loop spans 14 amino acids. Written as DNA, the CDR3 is TGTGCCAGCAGTCATCGGGGTGACAATCAGCCCCAGCATTTT. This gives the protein CASSHRGDNQPQHF.

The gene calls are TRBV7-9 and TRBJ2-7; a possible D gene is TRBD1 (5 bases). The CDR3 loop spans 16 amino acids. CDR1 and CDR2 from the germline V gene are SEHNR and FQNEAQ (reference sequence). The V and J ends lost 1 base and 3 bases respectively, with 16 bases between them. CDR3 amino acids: CASSLGGAPQFYEQYF. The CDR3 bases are TGTGCCAGCAGCTTAGGGGGCGCGCCTCAATTCTACGAGCAGTACTTC.